These 16 T cell receptor beta chains were sequenced from one sample in a study of blood T cell repertoires in COVID-19 (dated by TCRdb to 2020 to 2022). The method was the immunoSEQ multiplex PCR assay. The table comes from immuneACCESS by way of TCRdb, which keeps in-frame sequences with V and J called. Part of the clones is missing from these tables; in studies checked, under half for an unresolved V gene and the rest for unknown reasons. The sample has about 120,000 clones on record, around 91% of them singletons. Of the sample, 3.8% falls within the top ten clones. Sequencing was done on a sample of peripheral blood. The receptor source for this set is a woman aged 60-70 years with COVID-19, enrolled during active disease.

The genes are TRBV10-3 and TRBJ1-5; 7 bases match TRBD1. From germline, CDR1 is ENHRY and CDR2 SYGVKD. This CDR3 is 15 amino acids long. V gave up 3 bases and J gave up 1 base; unmatched junction bases: 3. CDR3 protein: CAISDGTVSNQPQHF. CDR3 DNA sequence: TGTGCCATCAGTGACGGGACAGTAAGCAATCAGCCCCAGCATTTT.

The V and J genes are TRBV6-2 or TRBV6-3 and TRBJ1-2; weak D call: TRBD1 (6 bases). CDR1 MNHEY and CDR2 SVGEGT come from the germline V gene. Trimming removed 2 bases from V and 8 bases from J, with 15 bases in between. This CDR3 has 14 residues. Written as DNA, the CDR3 is TGTGCCAGCAGTTACCATCAAACAGGGCGAGGCTACACCTTC. Amino acids: CASSYHQTGRGYTF.

This rearrangement joins TRBV2 to TRBJ2-7, with 11 positions matching TRBD2. The J segment lost 7 bases and the V segment lost 6 bases, leaving 8 bases of the junction unmatched. CDR1 is SNHLY, CDR2 FYNNEI, per germline. The CDR3 spans 14 residues. As DNA, the CDR3 is TGTGCCAGCAGACTAGCGGGGGCCGAGGGGGAGCAGTACTTC. Its translation: CASRLAGAEGEQYF.

The chain employs TRBV27 and TRBJ1-1; D gene ambiguous. Trimming removed 3 bases at V and 3 bases at J, with 8 bases between. The germline V gene has CDR1 MNHEY and CDR2 SMNVEV (reference sequence). The CDR3 has 13 residues. The CDR3 coding sequence is TGTGCCAGCAGTTTCGGGGTCGACACTGAAGCTTTCTTT. This gives the protein CASSFGVDTEAFF.

As DNA, the CDR3 is TGTGCCAGCAGCACCCAGACAGGGCTGAACACTGAAGCTTTCTTT. This encodes CASSTQTGLNTEAFF. The rearrangement joins TRBV7-2 to TRBJ1-1; TRBD1 aligns across 7 bases. The germline V gene has CDR1 SGHTA and CDR2 FQGNSA. Trimming removed 5 bases from V and 0 bases from J; junction bases left unmatched: 6. CDR3 length: 15 residues.

The genes are TRBV2 and TRBJ1-1; 10 nucleotides line up with TRBD1. After removal of 4 bases from V and 0 bases from J, the junction contained 2 bases not matched to a gene. CDR1 SNHLY and CDR2 FYNNEI come from the germline V gene. This CDR3 region has 15 residues. The CDR3 loop is CASSGDRGLNTEAFF. CDR3 nucleotides: TGTGCCAGCAGTGGGGACAGGGGTCTGAACACTGAAGCTTTCTTT.

The chain has TRBV18 and TRBJ1-5; D remains ambiguous. Germline V gives CDR1 KGHSH, CDR2 LQKENI. This CDR3 region has 15 residues. V dropped 3 bases and J dropped 1 base, with 10 bases sitting between them. CDR3 sequence reads: CASSPGYASNQPQHF. CDR3 DNA sequence: TGTGCCAGCTCACCCGGGTATGCCAGCAATCAGCCCCAGCATTTT.

The V gene is TRBV19, the J gene TRBJ1-2, with D perhaps matching TRBD1 (6 bases). The germline V gene has CDR1 LNHDA and CDR2 SQIVND (reference sequence). Trimming shortened V by 7 bases and J by 5 bases, and 17 bases separated the two germline ends. The CDR3 has 14 residues. The CDR3 DNA reads TGTGCCAGTAATACGGGACAAGCGAGGTATGGCTACACCTTC. It codes for CASNTGQARYGYTF.

The chain joins TRBV21-1 to TRBJ1-2; TRBD1 was called by the table and not checked on the DNA. TRBV21-1 is tagged as a pseudogene. CDR3 length: 15 amino acids. The chain's CDR3 is CASSKVNRGNYGYTF. CDR3 coding DNA: TGTGCCAGCAGCAAAGTGAACAGGGGGAACTATGGCTACACCTTC.

The J gene is TRBJ1-2, the V gene TRBV12-3 or TRBV12-4; D unclear. The CDR3 sequence is 12 residues long. The V and J ends lost 3 bases and 8 bases respectively, with 10 bases between them. The CDR3 region is CASSFGIGGYTF. CDR3 coding DNA: TGTGCCAGCAGTTTCGGGATCGGGGGCTACACCTTC.

The V gene is TRBV15, the J gene TRBJ2-7; TRBD1 agrees at 9 bases. The V gene end was trimmed by 0 bases and the J gene end by 1 base; junction bases not matched to a gene: 10. CDR3 length equals 18 residues. Germline-derived CDR1 and CDR2 are LNHNV and YYDKDF (reference sequence). The CDR3 DNA reads TGTGCCACCAGCAGAGATCTGTTGGGGACAGGGACTTCCTACGAGCAGTACTTC. Its translation: CATSRDLLGTGTSYEQYF.

The chain is built from TRBV6-1 and TRBJ2-1; possibly TRBD1 for D (5 bases). The CDR3 covers 13 residues. CDR1 is MNHNS and CDR2 is SASEGT in the germline V gene. Trimming shortened V by 3 bases and J by 4 bases, and 7 bases separated the two germline ends. For the CDR3, the DNA is TGTGCCAGCAGTGAGGGGCCATACAATGAGCAGTTCTTC. This translates into CASSEGPYNEQFF.

The V gene is TRBV11-3, the J gene TRBJ2-7; D perhaps matches TRBD2 (7 bases). V lost 4 bases to trimming and J lost 3 bases, with 16 bases between them. This CDR3 contains 15 residues. The germline V gene has CDR1 SGHNT and CDR2 YENEEA. The CDR3 nucleotides are TGTGCCAGCAGCTCGGGACTACCAGGGGACTACGAGCAGTACTTC. It translates to CASSSGLPGDYEQYF.

The rearrangement links TRBV4-2 to TRBJ1-1; D remains ambiguous. Trimming left V 0 bases short and J 6 bases short, with 14 bases between. The CDR3 runs to 15 residues. CDR1 and CDR2 (germline): LGHNA, YNFKEQ. This CDR3 reads CASSQDLPQLAEAFF. CDR3 DNA: TGTGCCAGCAGCCAAGATCTCCCACAGTTGGCTGAAGCTTTCTTT.

This clone has a single count. This chain connects TRBV7-9 to TRBJ1-2; D is perhaps TRBD1 (5 bases). Trimming took 5 bases from V and 3 from J, leaving 13 bases between them. CDR1 is SEHNR, CDR2 FQNEAQ, per germline (reference sequence). CDR3 length equals 14 residues. DNA for the CDR3: TGTGCCAGCAGCCCCTCGGGGGGTGACTATGGCTACACCTTC. This sequence encodes CASSPSGGDYGYTF.

Note on this clone: In the same sample, other DNA sequences code for this CDR3. This chain connects TRBV19 to TRBJ1-1, with TRBD1 identical over 8 bases. The CDR3 extends over 13 amino acids. Unmatched junction bases numbered 2, after V lost 5 bases and J lost 3 bases. Germline loops: CDR1 LNHDA, CDR2 SQIVND (reference sequence). CDR3 region: CASSSTGDTEAFF. DNA for the CDR3: TGTGCCAGTAGTTCGACAGGGGACACTGAAGCTTTCTTT.